This T cell receptor (beta chain) was recovered during a study of breast tumors, draining lymph nodes, adjacent tissues. The study, taken as a whole, reports: Tumor repertoires ranked between lymph nodes and nontumor tissue in diversity, with V and J gene preferences. Data only fit, rather than demonstrated, lymph node origin of most tumor T cells.

On this clonotype: Its antigen is unknown.

Each CDR3 protein is one row after TCRdb ran MiXCR on the multiplex PCR reads. The sample records over 200,000 distinct CDR3 sequences, 32% being singletons. Breast cancer patients provided tissue from their axillary draining lymph nodes. Germline-derived CDR1 and CDR2 are MNHEY and SVGAGI. V was pared by 7 bases and J by 0 bases, with 13 bases between. The CDR3 consists of 14 residues. The sample consisted of axillary lymph node tissue. The sequence derives from a female donor with breast cancer. Some clones in this sample may be carry-over from other donors' samples. The gene calls are TRBV6-5 and TRBJ2-7; possibly TRBD1 for D (6 bases). The CDR3 is CASKQGMPSYEQYF. CDR3 nucleotides: TGTGCCAGCAAGCAGGGGATGCCCTCCTACGAGCAGTACTTC.